A selection of T cell receptor beta chains follows, all from one sample in a study of cytomegalovirus exposure and HLA in healthy donors. Produced via immunoSEQ multiplex PCR; TCRdb's table is partial and in-frame only. The sample has about 140,000 clones, around 79% seen once; the top ten hold about 1.8%. Sequencing used PBMCs. These receptors originate from a woman aged 25 to 39 in good health and CMV-seronegative. The conserved cysteine and the conserved F or W are not part of the CDR3 here. Where a row states a size, it is once, few, many or the class of an expanded clone; other rows omit it.

V gene: TRBV9; J gene: TRBJ1-2; clone size: -; CDR3 protein: ASSPSIVTDEGYT
V gene: TRBV6-1; J gene: TRBJ1-6; clone size: -; CDR3 protein: ASSGRDSNSPLH
V gene: TRBV14; J gene: TRBJ1-4; clone size: -; CDR3 protein: ASSRGLGTVNEKLF
V gene: TRBV6-5; J gene: TRBJ1-5; clone size: -; CDR3 protein: ASSYGRGVQPQH
V gene: TRBV11-3; J gene: TRBJ2-2; clone size: -; CDR3 protein: ASSLATGVSNTGELF
V gene: TRBV6-5; J gene: TRBJ1-2; clone size: -; CDR3 protein: ASSETVYGYT
V gene: TRBV19; J gene: TRBJ1-1; clone size: few; CDR3 protein: ASSTPGTGGLANTEAF
V gene: TRBV5-8; J gene: TRBJ1-2; clone size: -; CDR3 protein: ASTSPGGKSGYT
V gene: TRBV7-9; J gene: TRBJ2-1; clone size: -; CDR3 protein: ASSLWPSQTGRPRNEQF
V gene: TRBV11-2; J gene: TRBJ1-2; clone size: -; CDR3 protein: ASSLGEGSPYGYT
V gene: TRBV5-1; J gene: TRBJ1-6; clone size: -; CDR3 protein: ASSLVTGRNSPLH
V gene: TRBV7-3; J gene: TRBJ1-1; clone size: -; CDR3 protein: ASSLRPGDRALEAF
V gene: TRBV6-5; J gene: TRBJ1-2; clone size: -; CDR3 protein: ASRLEPGGDGYT
V gene: TRBV4-1; J gene: TRBJ2-3; clone size: -; CDR3 protein: ASSQGALGTDTQY
V gene: TRBV4-1; J gene: TRBJ1-6; clone size: -; CDR3 protein: ASSQGMGDSPLH
V gene: TRBV27; J gene: TRBJ2-6; clone size: few; CDR3 protein: ASSQYPGQVLSGANVLT
V gene: TRBV7-8; J gene: TRBJ1-1; clone size: -; CDR3 protein: ASSLGAGGEAF
V gene: TRBV6-5; J gene: TRBJ2-7; clone size: few; CDR3 protein: ASSYSEQGEQY
V gene: TRBV7-7; J gene: TRBJ2-2; clone size: -; CDR3 protein: ASSWGREGTGELF
V gene: TRBV29-1; J gene: TRBJ2-3; clone size: once; CDR3 protein: SVGTPLAGFQY
V gene: TRBV2; J gene: TRBJ2-3; clone size: -; CDR3 protein: ASSEDSGGMTDTQY
V gene: TRBV5-1; J gene: TRBJ2-6; clone size: few; CDR3 protein: ASSLESTGANVLT
V gene: TRBV7-8; J gene: TRBJ2-5; clone size: -; CDR3 protein: ASSHRTSGQETQY
V gene: TRBV27; J gene: TRBJ2-2; clone size: once; CDR3 protein: ASSLSGGLVIGELF
V gene: TRBV11-2; J gene: TRBJ2-3; clone size: -; CDR3 protein: ASSLSSGGHRTDTQY
V gene: TRBV2; J gene: TRBJ2-1; clone size: once; CDR3 protein: ASSDPSANDEQF
V gene: TRBV10-3; J gene: TRBJ1-1; clone size: few; CDR3 protein: AIKQGMNTEAF
V gene: TRBV9; J gene: TRBJ2-1; clone size: few; CDR3 protein: ASSVVGGGSNEQF
V gene: TRBV15; J gene: TRBJ2-2; clone size: -; CDR3 protein: ATKRQGAGELF
V gene: TRBV5-1; J gene: TRBJ1-1; clone size: -; CDR3 protein: ASRPVGATEAF
V gene: TRBV30; J gene: TRBJ2-2; clone size: -; CDR3 protein: AGRVHRFTGELF
V gene: TRBV5-1; J gene: TRBJ2-5; clone size: few; CDR3 protein: ASSLTGRGETQY
V gene: TRBV5-3; J gene: TRBJ1-2; clone size: -; CDR3 protein: ARSAVGGNYCGYT